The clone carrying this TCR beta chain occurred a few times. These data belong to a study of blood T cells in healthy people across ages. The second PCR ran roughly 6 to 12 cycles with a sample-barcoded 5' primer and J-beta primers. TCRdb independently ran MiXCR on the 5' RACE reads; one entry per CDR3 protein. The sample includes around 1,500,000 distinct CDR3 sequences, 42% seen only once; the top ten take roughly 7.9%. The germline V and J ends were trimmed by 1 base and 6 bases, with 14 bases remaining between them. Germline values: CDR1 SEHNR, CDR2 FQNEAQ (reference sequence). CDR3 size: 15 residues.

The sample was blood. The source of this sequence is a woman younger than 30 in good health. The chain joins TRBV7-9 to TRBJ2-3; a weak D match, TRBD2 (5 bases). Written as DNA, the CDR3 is TGTGCCAGCAGCTTAGATTTAGGAGGAATGGATACGCAGTATTTT. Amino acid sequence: CASSLDLGGMDTQYF.